This T cell receptor beta chain was profiled in a study of T-cell reconstitution after alpha-beta-depleted transplantation in children. Findings and limits, study-wide: High day-60 TCRbeta diversity in some patients came from surviving recipient T cells and thymic progenitors. By about two months after transplant, alpha-beta T cells reportedly arose from several hundred graft clones that had expanded. Once a year had passed after transplant, T-cell counts and diversity came mostly from newly produced T cells.

Researchers prepared the TCRbeta library using unique molecular identifiers, the study reports. From the PCR reads, TCRdb called clonotypes with MiXCR, one entry per CDR3 protein. This table holds some 840,000 distinct CDR3 sequences, roughly 15% found once. In its sample, this clonotype was seen a few times. Its target is not known. The CDR3 consists of 15 residues. The germline CDR1 and CDR2 sequences are MNHEY and SVGAGI. Trimming took off 0 bases at V and 5 bases at J, with 13 bases between the two ends. The TCR was taken from a male patient younger than 18 who had a stem cell transplant for acute lymphoblastic leukemia, so the T cells may come from the graft donor. The specimen was PBMCs, mostly from graft donor cells, collected 360 days after TCRalphabeta/CD19-depleted stem cell transplant. The chain has TRBV6-5 and TRBJ2-5, with D perhaps TRBD1 (5 bases). In DNA, the CDR3 is TGTGCCAGCAGTTACTCCCCCCCAGGGCTGGAGACCCAGTACTTC. Translation: CASSYSPPGLETQYF.